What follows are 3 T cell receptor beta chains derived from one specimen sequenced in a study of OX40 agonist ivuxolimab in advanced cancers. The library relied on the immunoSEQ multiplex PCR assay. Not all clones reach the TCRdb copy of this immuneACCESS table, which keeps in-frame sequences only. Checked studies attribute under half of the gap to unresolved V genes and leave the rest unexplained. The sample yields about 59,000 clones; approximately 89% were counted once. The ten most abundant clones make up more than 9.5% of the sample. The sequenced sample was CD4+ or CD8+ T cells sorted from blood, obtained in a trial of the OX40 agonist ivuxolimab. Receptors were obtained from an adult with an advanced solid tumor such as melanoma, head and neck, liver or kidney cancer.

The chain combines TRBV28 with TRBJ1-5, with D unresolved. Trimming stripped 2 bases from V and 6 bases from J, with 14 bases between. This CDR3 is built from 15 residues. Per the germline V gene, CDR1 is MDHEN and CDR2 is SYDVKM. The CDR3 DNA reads TGTGCCAGCAGTTTACGGCCGGTGGAACTTCAGCCCCAGCATTTT. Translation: CASSLRPVELQPQHF.

CDR3 amino acids: CASSRATSGRADEQFF. CDR3 coding DNA: TGTGCCAGCAGCAGGGCGACTAGCGGGAGGGCGGATGAGCAGTTCTTC. The chain carries TRBV7-3 and TRBJ2-1; TRBD2 agrees at 14 bases. V shed 5 bases and J 8 bases; nucleotides not matched to a gene: 8. CDR3 length: 16 residues. The germline V gene has CDR1 SGHTA and CDR2 FQGTGA.

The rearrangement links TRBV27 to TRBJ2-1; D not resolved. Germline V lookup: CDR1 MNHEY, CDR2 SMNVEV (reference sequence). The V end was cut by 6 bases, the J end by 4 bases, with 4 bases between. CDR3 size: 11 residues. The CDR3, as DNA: TGTGCCAGCAGATCATACAATGAGCAGTTCTTC. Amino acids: CASRSYNEQFF.